The 6 T cell receptor beta chains in this list originate from one sample, sequenced in a study of spatial heterogeneity in lung cancer. Study outcomes and limitations: It was found that expanded intratumoral alpha and beta TCR counts tracked tumor mutation counts.

Their specific antigens are unknown. The sample's time point: sample taken at primary tumor resection. TCRdb fed the 5' RACE reads into MiXCR, producing one record per CDR3 protein. This sample carries 16,000 or so distinct CDR3 sequences, 6.5% to 8% of them seen once, and the ten largest clones take about 19%. This specimen consisted of lung tumor tissue, obtained at surgery. These receptors came from a female donor with early-stage non-small cell lung cancer.

This clonotype has ten or more counts. This beta chain appears as a stray read in a library generated for alpha chains; its size is not informative. The rearrangement joins TRBV18 to TRBJ1-3, with D unresolved. The V gene lost 0 bases and the J gene lost 4 bases, with 10 bases spanning the gap. The germline V gene has CDR1 KGHSH and CDR2 LQKENI. This CDR3 has 15 amino acids. DNA for the CDR3: TGTGCCAGCTCACCACCGAGGGTGAGGGGAAACACCATATATTTT. This gives the protein CASSPPRVRGNTIYF.

This clonotype turned up a few times. A library prepared for alpha chains yielded this beta chain as an off-target read; its size is of little meaning. This rearrangement joins TRBV3-1 to TRBJ1-6; 10 bases fit TRBD1. Germline values: CDR1 LGHDT, CDR2 YNNKEL (reference sequence). The CDR3 loop spans 16 amino acids. The trim removed 1 base at V and 6 bases at J, leaving 3 bases unmatched. The CDR3 loop is CASSQGQGAGNSPLHF. DNA for the CDR3: TGTGCCAGCAGCCAAGGACAGGGGGCAGGTAATTCACCCCTCCACTTT.

In this sample, this clonotype turned up many times. Within a library made for alpha chains, this beta chain is off target, and its count is uninformative. The chain employs TRBV6-6 and TRBJ1-6, with D possibly TRBD1 on 6 matching bases. The CDR3 loop spans 14 amino acids. The germline CDR1 and CDR2 sequences are MNHNY and SVGAGI (reference sequence). V gave up 7 bases and J gave up 9 bases, with 16 bases separating them. The CDR3 DNA reads TGTGCCAGCAAGGAGAACAGGGTGCTTTCACCCCTCCACTTT. This gives the protein CASKENRVLSPLHF.

This clonotype has a handful of counts. For a library built for alpha chains, this beta chain is a stray read; little rests on its size. V and J are TRBV20-1 and TRBJ1-2; D might be TRBD1 (5 bases). Germline V CDR1 and CDR2: DFQATT, SNEGSKA (reference sequence). V gave up 3 bases and J gave up 0 bases, with 14 bases separating them. The CDR3 covers 15 residues. The CDR3 region is CSARYWGRTNYGYTF. In DNA form, the CDR3 reads TGCAGTGCTAGGTATTGGGGCAGGACTAACTATGGCTACACCTTC.

Worth noting for this clonotype: This beta chain is off target for a library built for alpha chains, so its abundance means little. This chain links TRBV20-1 with TRBJ1-2, with 8 positions matching TRBD1. The CDR3 loop spans 13 amino acids. The V segment lost 8 bases and the J segment 4 bases; nucleotides outside the gene matches: 9. Germline CDR1 and CDR2: DFQATT and SNEGSKA (reference sequence). CDR3 sequence (DNA): TGCAGTCAAGGGGGGGGGACAGGCTATGGCTACACCTTC. Translating gives CSQGGGTGYGYTF.

This clonotype was seen many times. A library prepared for alpha chains yielded this beta chain as an off-target read; its size is of little meaning. This chain links TRBV3-1 with TRBJ2-7; 10 bases fit TRBD2. Germline V lookup: CDR1 LGHDT, CDR2 YNNKEL (reference sequence). The CDR3 contains 14 residues. V trimming: 1 base; J trimming: 8 bases; junction bases outside the gene matches: 5. The CDR3 protein is CASSQVSSGGQQYF. The CDR3 DNA sequence: TGTGCCAGCAGCCAAGTATCTAGCGGGGGCCAGCAGTACTTC.